Presented here are 2 T cell receptor beta chains from one specimen sequenced in a study of post-analysis software for immune sequencing data. The TCR beta cDNA libraries contained unique molecular identifiers. MiXCR, run by TCRdb on the PCR reads, gives a single entry per CDR3 protein. Of some 800,000 distinct CDR3 sequences detected, about 43% appear once; the ten largest clones hold 4.9%. Study-wide results and limits: Compared with controls, patients had more of about 5 TRBV segments, including TRBV5-6, TRBV5-1 and TRBV20-1.

For these receptors, no antigen is known. Source material: blood. Receptors originate from a girl aged 5-17 years with multiple sclerosis.

V is TRBV27 and J is TRBJ2-7; 10 positions agree with TRBD1. The CDR3 contains 14 residues. From germline, CDR1 is MNHEY and CDR2 SMNVEV (reference sequence). The trim removed 5 bases at V and 6 bases at J, leaving 7 bases unmatched. CDR3 in DNA: TGTGCCAGCAGTCCCCGGGACAGGGGAGGCGAGCAGTACTTC. Encoded protein: CASSPRDRGGEQYF.

The rearrangement uses TRBV9 and TRBJ2-7; 7 bases map to TRBD2. The DNA end is a closer match to TRBJ2-5, so the J assignment may be wrong. The CDR3 extends over 16 amino acids. Germline values: CDR1 SGDLS, CDR2 YYNGEE. The CDR3 DNA sequence: TGTGCCAGCAGCGTAGCCCCCGGACTAGTGGCTGCGACCCAGTACTTC. It encodes CASSVAPGLVAATQYF.